This T cell receptor beta chain is from a study of post-analysis software for immune sequencing data. TCR beta cDNA libraries included unique molecular identifiers. TCRdb reanalysed the PCR reads using MiXCR and keeps one entry per CDR3 protein. This repertoire shows under 900,000 distinct CDR3 sequences, about 57% found once; its top ten account for 4.6%. General observations from the study: Normalized Chao1 diversity in multiple sclerosis patients fell significantly below that of controls.

Details on this clonotype: The antigen remains unidentified.

Sequenced sample: blood. This clonotype was obtained from a girl between 10 and 17 years old with multiple sclerosis.

As DNA, the CDR3 is TGTGCCAGCATCACTAGCGGGGGACCTTACAATGAGCAGTTCTTC. As protein: CASITSGGPYNEQFF. The J gene is TRBJ2-1, the V gene TRBV6-5, with 11 bases aligning to TRBD2. CDR1 and CDR2 from the germline V gene are MNHEY and SVGAGI. The length of the CDR3 is 15 residues. The V gene end was trimmed by 7 bases and the J gene end by 4 bases; junction bases not matched to a gene: 6.